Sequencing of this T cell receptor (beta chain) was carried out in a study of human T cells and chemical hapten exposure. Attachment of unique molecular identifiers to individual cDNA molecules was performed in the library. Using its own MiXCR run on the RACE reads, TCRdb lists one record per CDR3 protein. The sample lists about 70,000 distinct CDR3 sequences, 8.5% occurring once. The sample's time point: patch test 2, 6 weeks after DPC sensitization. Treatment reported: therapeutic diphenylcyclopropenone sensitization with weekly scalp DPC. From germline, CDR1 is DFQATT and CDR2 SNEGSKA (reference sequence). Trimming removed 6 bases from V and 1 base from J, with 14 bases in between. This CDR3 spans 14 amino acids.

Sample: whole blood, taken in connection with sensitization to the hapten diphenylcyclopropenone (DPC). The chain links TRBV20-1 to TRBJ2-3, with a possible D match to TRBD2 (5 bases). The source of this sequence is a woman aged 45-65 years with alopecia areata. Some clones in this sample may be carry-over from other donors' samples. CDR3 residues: CSAPEGSRTDTQYF. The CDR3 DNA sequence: TGCAGTGCCCCCGAGGGATCCCGCACAGATACGCAGTATTTT.